The 22 T cell receptor beta chains listed next were all sequenced from one sample in a study of blood T cells in healthy people across ages. Together with a sample-barcoded 5' primer, a J-beta primer mix was included in a second PCR lasting 7 to 11 cycles. TCRdb independently ran MiXCR on the 5' RACE reads; one entry per CDR3 protein. The sample lists more than 800,000 distinct CDR3 sequences, 40% to 45% occurring once. Sample: blood. The receptors were sampled from a woman aged 60-75 years in good health.

Only a few counts were recorded for this clonotype. The rearrangement links TRBV25-1 to TRBJ1-6, with D maybe TRBD1 (5 bases). Germline V gene data show CDR1 as MGHDK and CDR2 as SYGVNS. V was cut by 8 bases and J by 5 bases, with 10 bases left in between. The CDR3 length is 13 residues. The CDR3 sequence: CASGAGNNSPLHF. The DNA of the CDR3 is TGTGCCAGCGGGGCCGGGAATAATTCACCCCTCCACTTT.

This clonotype has more than one count but fewer than ten. The gene calls are TRBV20-1 and TRBJ2-7; 9 nucleotides line up with TRBD1. Germline V gives CDR1 DFQATT, CDR2 SNEGSKA (reference sequence). This CDR3 spans 13 amino acids. Losses at the gene ends were 3 bases for V and 3 bases for J; bases not matched to a gene: 3. Here the CDR3 DNA reads TGCAGTGCTAGCGGGACAGGGATCTACGAGCAGTACTTC. Translated, it gives CSASGTGIYEQYF.

A remark on this clonotype: The junction and the germline gene differ at one end; a read error may be behind it. The genes are TRBV15 and TRBJ2-6, with D perhaps matching TRBD1 (7 bases). Germline CDR1 and CDR2: LNHNV and YYDKDF (reference sequence). This CDR3 comprises 17 residues. The DNA of the CDR3 is TGTGCCACCAGACGCGGGACAGTATTCTCTGGGGCCAACGTCCCGACTTTC. Translating gives CATRRGTVFSGANVPTF.

This rearrangement joins TRBV18 to TRBJ2-1, with 9 bases identical to TRBD1. Germline V CDR1 and CDR2: KGHSH, LQKENI. The CDR3 spans 16 residues. The ends lost 1 base at V and 10 bases at J; junction bases unmatched: 11. CDR3 bases: TGTGCCAGCTCACCACGTGAGACAGGGGGGTCCGGGGAGCAGTTCTTC. Translated, it gives CASSPRETGGSGEQFF.

The CDR3 spells CSARDPRDHQETQYF. The CDR3 nucleotides are TGCAGTGCTAGAGATCCCCGGGATCATCAGGAGACCCAGTACTTC. This sequence joins TRBV20-1 and TRBJ2-5; D is perhaps TRBD2 (5 bases). The germline gives CDR1 DFQATT, CDR2 SNEGSKA (reference sequence). The germline V and J ends were trimmed by 0 bases and 5 bases, with 16 bases remaining between them. The CDR3 length is 15 residues.

V and J are TRBV2 and TRBJ2-3; D not certain. This CDR3 has 11 residues. In germline, CDR1 is SNHLY, CDR2 FYNNEI. V was cut by 3 bases and J by 5 bases, with 3 bases left in between. The CDR3 DNA follows: TGTGCCAGCAGTGATCAAGATACGCAGTATTTT. This sequence encodes CASSDQDTQYF. Together with reference TRBV2 and TRBJ2-3, the CDR3 gives the full variable domain: EPEVTQTPSHQVTQMGQEVILRCVPISNHLYFYWYRQILGQKVEFLVSFYNNEISEKSEIFDDQFSVERPDGSNFTLKIRSTKLEDSAMYFCASSDQDTQYFGPGTRLTVL.

The chain joins TRBV11-1 to TRBJ2-7, with 7 bases fitting TRBD1. This CDR3 spans 14 amino acids. CDR1 is SGHAT and CDR2 is FQDESV in the germline V gene (reference sequence). V lost 4 bases and J lost 0; bases outside the gene matches: 3. The CDR3 DNA reads as TGTGCCAGCAGCTGGGGACAGCCCTCCTACGAGCAGTACTTC. Protein sequence: CASSWGQPSYEQYF. Complete variable domain (other parts from reference TRBV11-1 and TRBJ2-7): EAEVAQSPRYKITEKSQAVAFWCDPISGHATLYWYRQILGQGPELLVQFQDESVVDDSQLPKDRFSAERLKGVDSTLKIQPAELGDSAMYLCASSWGQPSYEQYFGPGTRLTVT.

This chain connects TRBV4-2 to TRBJ2-7; D call uncertain. Per the germline V gene, CDR1 is LGHNA and CDR2 is YNFKEQ. The CDR3 consists of 13 residues. V was cut by 0 bases and J by 9 bases, with 12 bases left in between. CDR3 sequence: CASSQDVYKAQYF. The CDR3 DNA follows: TGTGCCAGCAGCCAAGATGTGTATAAGGCGCAGTACTTC.

This sequence joins TRBV5-4 and TRBJ2-1; 7 positions agree with TRBD2. The CDR3 has 15 amino acids. Trimming removed 10 bases from V and 2 bases from J; junction bases left unmatched: 12. Per germline, CDR1 SGHNT and CDR2 YYREEE (reference sequence). The CDR3 coding sequence is TGTGCCTGCCAGCGGGATGGCGGGCCCTACAATGAGCAGTTCTTC. Translating gives CACQRDGGPYNEQFF.

This rearrangement joins TRBV5-5 to TRBJ2-5; no firm D call. Germline V lookup: CDR1 SGHKS, CDR2 YYEKEE (reference sequence). This CDR3 contains 13 residues. V lost 0 bases and J lost 6, with 9 bases in between. The DNA for the CDR3 is TGTGCCAGCAGCTTGGAACAGCAGCAGACCCAGTACTTC. Translated: CASSLEQQQTQYF.

V usage is TRBV6-1 and J usage is TRBJ1-4; D possibly corresponds to TRBD1 (5 bases). V was cut by 5 bases and J by 0 bases, with 10 bases left in between. Germline assignment: CDR1 MNHNS and CDR2 SASEGT. This CDR3 is 15 amino acids long. The CDR3 here is CASSFAGATNEKLFF. The CDR3 DNA sequence: TGTGCCAGCAGTTTCGCGGGGGCAACTAATGAAAAACTGTTTTTT.

CDR3 sequence: CASSLIGSNEQFF. The CDR3 nucleotides are TGCGCCAGCAGCTTGATAGGGTCGAATGAGCAGTTCTTC. The V call is TRBV5-1, the J call TRBJ2-1; no reliable D call. This CDR3 contains 13 residues. Trimming took 1 base from V and 7 from J, leaving 9 bases between them. Germline V gene lookup returns CDR1 SGHRS and CDR2 YFSETQ.

The chain carries TRBV7-2 and TRBJ2-5, with D perhaps matching TRBD1 (5 bases). V was clipped by 1 base and J by 5 bases, with 11 bases between them. The CDR3 is made up of 14 amino acids. CDR1 and CDR2 (germline): SGHTA, FQGNSA. CDR3 nucleotide sequence: TGTGCCAGCAGCTTAGGGGGCCTGCGGGAGACCCAGTACTTC. This gives the protein CASSLGGLRETQYF.

The chain couples TRBV20-1 to TRBJ2-1; 8 bases align to TRBD2. In germline, CDR1 is DFQATT, CDR2 SNEGSKA (reference sequence). The CDR3 contains 17 residues. Germline trimming cut 0 bases from V and 8 bases from J; bases unmatched to any gene: 15. The CDR3, as DNA: TGCAGTGCTAGAGATCGGGGAAGCGGGAGAATCGTAGATGAGCAGTTCTTC. Amino acids: CSARDRGSGRIVDEQFF.

The chain links TRBV5-1 to TRBJ2-7; D might be TRBD1 (6 bases). The CDR3 spans 15 residues. The germline V gene encodes CDR1 SGHRS and CDR2 YFSETQ. The germline V and J ends were trimmed by 0 bases and 2 bases, with 12 bases remaining between them. CDR3 in amino acids: CASSLGGQQPYEQYF. DNA for the CDR3: TGCGCCAGCAGCTTGGGCGGACAGCAACCCTACGAGCAGTACTTC.

This clonotype came up a few times. The V gene is TRBV5-1, the J gene TRBJ2-5, with 10 bases aligning to TRBD2. Germline trimming cut 0 bases from V and 11 bases from J; bases unmatched to any gene: 10. This CDR3 is built from 15 residues. The germline V gene has CDR1 SGHRS and CDR2 YFSETQ. CDR3 nucleotides: TGCGCCAGCAGCTTGGCGACTAGCGGGCCCAATGAGCAGTACTTC. Translation gives CASSLATSGPNEQYF.

This sequence joins TRBV7-2 and TRBJ2-5, with a weak D call TRBD2 (7 bases). CDR1 is SGHTA and CDR2 is FQGNSA in the germline V gene. The CDR3 contains 14 residues. V gave up 6 bases and J gave up 7 bases, with 18 bases separating them. CDR3 sequence reads: CASSPGGWPGTQYF. The CDR3 DNA is TGTGCCAGCAGTCCGGGGGGCTGGCCGGGGACCCAGTACTTC.

This clonotype has only a few counts. The rearrangement joins TRBV29-1 to TRBJ1-1; unclear D gene. Per the germline V gene, CDR1 is SQVTM and CDR2 is ANQGSEA. V gave up 1 base and J gave up 6 bases, with 6 bases separating them. The CDR3 has 11 amino acids. CDR3 coding DNA: TGCAGCGTTGAAGCGGAGGCTGAAGCTTTCTTT. This sequence encodes CSVEAEAEAFF.

The chain recombines TRBV10-2 with TRBJ2-4, with D possibly TRBD1 on 5 matching bases. The DNA end favors TRBJ2-7, so the J call may be wrong. This CDR3 has 15 amino acids. Germline values: CDR1 WSHSY, CDR2 SAAADI. Here the CDR3 DNA reads TGCGCCAGCAGTGAAGGGGTCAGTAATATCTACGAGCAGTACTTC. It encodes CASSEGVSNIYEQYF.

V and J are TRBV6-5 and TRBJ2-1; TRBD2 matches 14 bases. CDR1 is MNHEY and CDR2 is SVGAGI in the germline V gene. The CDR3 is 15 residues long. J lost 8 bases, V lost 8 bases, and 8 bases had no gene match. CDR3 sequence reads: CASCPGLAGVYEQFF. The CDR3 coding sequence is TGTGCCAGCTGCCCGGGACTAGCGGGAGTCTATGAGCAGTTCTTC.

V gene TRBV19 combines with J gene TRBJ2-7; D gene ambiguous. The V and J ends lost 1 base and 3 bases respectively, with 13 bases between them. CDR3 length equals 15 residues. Germline V gene data show CDR1 as LNHDA and CDR2 as SQIVND (reference sequence). This chain's CDR3 is CASSIGVSGVYEQYF. The CDR3, as DNA: TGTGCCAGTAGTATAGGCGTATCTGGGGTCTACGAGCAGTACTTC.

This clonotype was picked up many times. The V call is TRBV14, the J call TRBJ2-1; 12 bases fit TRBD2. Germline-derived CDR1 and CDR2 are SGHDN and FVKESK. The CDR3 totals 15 residues. After removal of 6 bases from V and 8 bases from J, the junction contained 8 bases not matched to a gene. The CDR3 reads CASSPLAGGWDEQFF. CDR3 coding DNA: TGTGCCAGCAGTCCCCTAGCGGGGGGGTGGGATGAGCAGTTCTTC.